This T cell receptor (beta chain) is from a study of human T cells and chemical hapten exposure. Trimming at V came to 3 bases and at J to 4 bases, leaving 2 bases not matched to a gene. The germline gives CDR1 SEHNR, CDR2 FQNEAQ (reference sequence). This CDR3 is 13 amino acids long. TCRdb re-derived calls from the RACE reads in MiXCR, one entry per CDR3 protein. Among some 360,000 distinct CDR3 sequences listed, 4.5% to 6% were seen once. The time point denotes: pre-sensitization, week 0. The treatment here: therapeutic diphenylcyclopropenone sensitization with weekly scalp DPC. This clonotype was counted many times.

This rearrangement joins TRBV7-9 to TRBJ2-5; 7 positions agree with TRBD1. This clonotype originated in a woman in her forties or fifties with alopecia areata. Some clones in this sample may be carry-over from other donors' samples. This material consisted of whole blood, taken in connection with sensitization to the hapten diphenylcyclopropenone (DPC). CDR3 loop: CASSFRQGETQYF. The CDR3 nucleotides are TGTGCCAGCAGCTTTAGACAGGGAGAGACCCAGTACTTC.